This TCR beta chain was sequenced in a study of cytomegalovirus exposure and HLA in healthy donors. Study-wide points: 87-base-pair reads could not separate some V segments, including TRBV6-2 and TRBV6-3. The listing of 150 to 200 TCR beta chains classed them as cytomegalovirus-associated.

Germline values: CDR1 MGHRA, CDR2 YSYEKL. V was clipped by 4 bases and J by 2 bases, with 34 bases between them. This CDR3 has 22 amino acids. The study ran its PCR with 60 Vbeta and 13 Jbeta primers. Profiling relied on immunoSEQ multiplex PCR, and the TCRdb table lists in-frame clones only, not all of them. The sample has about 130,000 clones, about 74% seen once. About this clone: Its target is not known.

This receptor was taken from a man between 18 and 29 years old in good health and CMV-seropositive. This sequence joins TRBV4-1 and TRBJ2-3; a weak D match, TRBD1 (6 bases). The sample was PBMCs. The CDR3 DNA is TGCGCCAGCAGCCTTTTTCCGTCCCAGGGGATCGGGGCCGGGGCCTCCACAGATACGCAGTATTTT. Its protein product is CASSLFPSQGIGAGASTDTQYF.